This TCR beta chain comes out of a study of T cell repertoires in urothelial bladder cancer (dated by TCRdb to 2018 to 2020). Study-wide context: Of the 12 resected lesions, three were clinical stage cT0, three were cTa, three were cT1 and three were cT2 or greater. The study compared TCR repertoire clonality in bladder tumors with that in benign bladder inflammation. Some twelve patients with bladder lesions undergoing transurethral resection were identified prospectively. A total of 11 to 12 resected bladder lesions, made up of urothelial carcinoma (UC+) and benign (UC-) specimens, were studied.

Benign (UC-) specimens were resected bladder lesions without urothelial carcinoma. Bladder lesion specimens were obtained at transurethral resection and were stored at -80C. DNA was extracted from bladder specimens collected at transurethral resection. Comment on this clone: Its antigen is unknown. Base qualities are missing; no much larger clone stands one base away. Different DNA sequences within this sample yield the same CDR3.

Beyond this particular receptor, the publication reports: Fewer T cells were found in urothelial carcinoma specimens than in benign specimens, with medians of about 5,000 and 25,000, respectively. Median tumor infiltrating lymphocyte percentage was more than 1.5% in carcinoma specimens and over 9.5% in benign specimens. In carcinoma specimens, up to about 17% of infiltrating lymphocytes were accounted for by a single T-cell clone, compared with 2% to 2.5% in benign specimens.

The CDR3 goes from the cysteine to the phenylalanine over 14 residues. Kept here is only the CDR3 DNA, which spans 42 bases and is read in frame from base 1. Looking up the germline V gene (reference sequence) yields CDR1 LNHDA and CDR2 SQIVND. Trimming removed 6 bases from V and 1 base from J; the gene matches leave 5 bases unexplained. The immunoSEQ assay was used to sequence the CDR3 region of the TCR beta chain. Per the source publication's procedure: For every specimen, the T-cell fraction, clonal dominance and maximum TCR clone frequency were calculated. Drawn from immuneACCESS, this table holds only the in-frame rearrangements with V and J called that TCRdb kept. Clones are partly lost; checked studies trace under half to an unresolved V gene and leave the rest unexplained. The V and J calls and clone size were taken over from that table, and D and trimming were inferred from the DNA. The sample has 9,000 to 13,000 clones on record, about 63% of them singletons. The biggest ten clones account for 5.5% to 7% of the sample.

The chain employs TRBV19 and TRBJ1-1; 7 junctional bases match TRBD1. This receptor was taken from a human donor with a benign inflammatory bladder lesion. The sample consisted of tumor-infiltrating cells from bladder cancer. The CDR3 reads as follows: CASSPRQGNTEAFF. The DNA sequence reads TGTGCCAGTAGCCCCCGACAGGGGAACACTGAAGCTTTCTTT.